A selection of T cell receptor beta chains follows, all from one sample in a study of T cell responses to AZD1222 COVID-19 vaccine. Repertoires were generated with immunoSEQ multiplex PCR, while TCRdb's copy carries only in-frame clones and drops some. The data contain about 60,000 clones, approximately 82% of them singletons. Sequencing used peripheral blood, obtained on day 0 of AZD1222 vaccination. These TCRs come from an adult in good health. Each CDR3 is given without its conserved first and last residue.

j_call v_call cdr3_length cdr3_aa
TRBJ2-1 TRBV5-1 15 ASSRGLAGGFYNEQF
TRBJ2-7 TRBV2 12 ASTVGTAAYEQY
TRBJ1-6 TRBV5-1 12 ASSQGHDNSPLH
TRBJ1-1 TRBV29-1 11 SATGTGGTEAF
TRBJ1-2 TRBV18 11 ASSSDPRRGYT
TRBJ1-6 TRBV19 11 ASQRQLSSPLH
TRBJ1-2 TRBV4-2 15 ASSLTPDGQAGRGYT
TRBJ1-4 TRBV7-6 12 ASSLGGSSEKLF
TRBJ2-2 TRBV5-1 12 ASSLETSAGELF
TRBJ1-1 TRBV5-5 13 ASSSHRQGLTEAF
TRBJ1-2 TRBV7-9 13 ASSPKQGKNYGYT
TRBJ2-7 TRBV28 10 ASNGVSYEQY
TRBJ2-3 TRBV3-1/TRBV3-2 15 ASSQVGTGGLRDTQY
TRBJ1-1 TRBV4-3 12 ASSQERVRSEAF
TRBJ2-7 TRBV5-1 11 ASSLQRDTEQY
TRBJ1-1 TRBV2 14 ASSGADGAGFPEAF
TRBJ1-6 TRBV30 14 AWSVLGNSYNSPLH